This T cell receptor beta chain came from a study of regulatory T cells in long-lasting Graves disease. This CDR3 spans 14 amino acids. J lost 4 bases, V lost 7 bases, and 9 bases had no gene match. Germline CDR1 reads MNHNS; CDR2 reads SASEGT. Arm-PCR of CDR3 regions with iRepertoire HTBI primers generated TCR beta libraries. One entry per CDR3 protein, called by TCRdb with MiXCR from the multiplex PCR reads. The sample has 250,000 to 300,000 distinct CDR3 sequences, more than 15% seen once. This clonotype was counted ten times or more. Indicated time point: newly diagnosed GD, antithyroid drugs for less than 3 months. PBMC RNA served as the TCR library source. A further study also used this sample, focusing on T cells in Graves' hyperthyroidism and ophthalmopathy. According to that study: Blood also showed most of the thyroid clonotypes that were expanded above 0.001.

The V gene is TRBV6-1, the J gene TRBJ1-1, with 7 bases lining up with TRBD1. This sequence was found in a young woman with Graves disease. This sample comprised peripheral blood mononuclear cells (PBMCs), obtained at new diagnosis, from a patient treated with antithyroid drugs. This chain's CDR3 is CASTKWDSPTEAFF. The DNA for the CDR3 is TGTGCCAGCACCAAATGGGACAGCCCCACTGAAGCTTTCTTT.